The 20 T cell receptor beta chains below all came from one sample that was sequenced in a study of identical twins. TCRdb re-analysed the 5' RACE reads in MiXCR, keeping a single row per CDR3 protein. The sample lists approximately 620,000 distinct CDR3 sequences, over 8.5% occurring once. These data were also filed under a second study, of yellow fever vaccine responses in identical twins.

Material: PBMCs. The receptors shown here come from a woman between 18 and 30 years old in good health.

This clonotype was detected only a few times. The chain links TRBV21-1 to TRBJ2-2; the DNA was not used to check the table's D call, TRBD2. TRBV21-1 is an annotated pseudogene. The CDR3 is 15 residues long. CDR3 amino acids: CATFRLAGNTGELFF. CDR3 DNA: TGTGCCACCTTTCGACTAGCGGGGAACACCGGGGAGCTGTTTTTT.

The chain recombines TRBV29-1 with TRBJ2-5; TRBD2 is a possible D gene (6 bases). Trimming took 8 bases from V and 5 from J, leaving 12 bases between them. The CDR3 spans 11 residues. Germline loops: CDR1 SQVTM, CDR2 ANQGSEA. CDR3 DNA: TGCAGCTCCCCCCGGGGGGAGACCCAGTACTTC. As protein: CSSPRGETQYF.

In this sample, this clonotype turned up a few times. The chain links TRBV5-6 to TRBJ2-1; no firm D call. The CDR3 covers 14 residues. Germline loops: CDR1 SGHDT, CDR2 YYEEEE. V was trimmed by 1 base and J by 5 bases, leaving 10 bases between them. The CDR3 spells CASSLRRIDNEQFF. The CDR3 nucleotides are TGTGCCAGCAGCTTGCGCCGGATCGACAATGAGCAGTTCTTC.

This clonotype has at least ten counts. CDR3 protein: CASSPPWLGSTDTQYF. The DNA for the CDR3 is TGTGCCAGCAGCCCACCTTGGCTGGGGAGCACAGATACGCAGTATTTT. J is TRBJ2-3 and V is TRBV7-2, with D unclear. Trimming shortened V by 5 bases and J by 0 bases, and 15 bases separated the two germline ends. CDR1 SGHTA and CDR2 FQGNSA come from the germline V gene. The CDR3 runs to 16 residues.

This clonotype turned up a few times. The chain links TRBV11-2 to TRBJ2-1, with TRBD2 matching over 7 bases. The CDR3 runs 11 residues. Germline CDR1 SGHAT, CDR2 FQNNGV. Trimming at V came to 6 bases and at J to 11 bases, leaving 4 bases not matched to a gene. This chain's CDR3 is CASRKGGKQFF. DNA of the CDR3: TGTGCCAGCAGAAAGGGAGGGAAGCAGTTCTTC.

The V and J genes are TRBV18 and TRBJ1-1, with 9 bases fitting TRBD1. Trimming removed 4 bases from V and 4 bases from J; junction bases left unmatched: 4. There are 14 residues in the CDR3. CDR1 is KGHSH, CDR2 LQKENI, per germline. The CDR3 coding sequence is TGTGCCAGCTCACGAGACAGGGGGTTCACTGAAGCTTTCTTT. Its protein product is CASSRDRGFTEAFF.

This clonotype was counted at least ten times. CDR3 nucleotides: TGTGCCAGCAGTTTCCCGGGGAAGCGGGGGGGCCTTAGCTCCTACAATGAGCAGTTCTTC. Its protein is CASSFPGKRGGLSSYNEQFF. The genes are TRBV28 and TRBJ2-1; 10 bases align to TRBD2. The CDR3 spans 20 residues. The V and J ends lost 3 bases and 0 bases, in that order; junction bases with no gene match: 14. The germline gives CDR1 MDHEN, CDR2 SYDVKM. The entire variable domain, with the rest obtained from reference TRBV28 and TRBJ2-1, is as follows: DVKVTQSSRYLVKRTGEKVFLECVQDMDHENMFWYRQDPGLGLRLIYFSYDVKMKEKGDIPEGYSVSREKKERFSLILESASTNQTSMYLCASSFPGKRGGLSSYNEQFFGPGTRLTVL.

As concerns this clonotype: Relative to the germline gene, one junction end is altered; a read error may explain this. The chain couples TRBV19 to TRBJ2-2; D possibly uses TRBD1 or TRBD2 (5 bases each). Germline loops: CDR1 LNHDA, CDR2 SQIVND (reference sequence). CDR3 length: 13 amino acids. CDR3: CASSIWDHGALFF. Here the CDR3 DNA reads TGTGCCAGTAGTATTTGGGACCACGGGGCGCTGTTTTTT. Together with reference TRBV19 and TRBJ2-2, the CDR3 gives the full variable domain: DGGITQSPKYLFRKEGQNVTLSCEQNLNHDAMYWYRQDPGQGLRLIYYSQIVNDFQKGDIAEGYSVSREKKESFPLTVTSAQKNPTAFYLCASSIWDHGALFFGEGSRLTVL.

This clonotype appeared a few times. The CDR3 here is CASSRTAHSYEQYF. The CDR3 bases are TGTGCCAGCAGCCGGACAGCCCACTCCTACGAGCAGTACTTC. This chain joins TRBV7-2 and TRBJ2-7; TRBD1 is a possible D gene (6 bases). The CDR3 loop spans 14 amino acids. V lost 5 bases to trimming and J lost 0 bases, with 11 bases between them. Germline V gives CDR1 SGHTA, CDR2 FQGNSA.

In this sample, this clonotype turned up a few times. The CDR3 DNA follows: TGTGCCAGCAGTACCCACAGGGCAGATACGCAGTATTTT. Translated, it gives CASSTHRADTQYF. The chain combines TRBV27 with TRBJ2-3, with D tentatively TRBD1 (6 bases). Germline CDR1 and CDR2: MNHEY and SMNVEV (reference sequence). V lost 5 bases and J lost 4, with 10 bases in between. The CDR3 is made up of 13 amino acids.

In this sample, this clonotype turned up a few times. This chain links TRBV19 with TRBJ2-3; D unresolved. Trimming cost V 3 bases and J 6 bases, with 13 bases left between them. The germline gives CDR1 LNHDA, CDR2 SQIVND (reference sequence). The CDR3 is 14 amino acids. CDR3 coding DNA: TGTGCCAGTAGTATCCCGGGTGTTGCGGATACGCAGTATTTT. Translating gives CASSIPGVADTQYF.

The chain links TRBV20-1 to TRBJ1-4; D unresolved. The CDR3 loop spans 15 amino acids. The germline V gene encodes CDR1 DFQATT and CDR2 SNEGSKA (reference sequence). Trimming cost V 6 bases and J 5 bases, with 19 bases left between them. For the CDR3, the DNA is TGCAGTGCCATTCAACCGGGCCAGACGAATGAAAAACTGTTTTTT. Its translation is CSAIQPGQTNEKLFF.

This clonotype was seen many times. The rearrangement uses TRBV3-1 and TRBJ2-1; D is ambiguous. Germline assignment: CDR1 LGHDT and CDR2 YNNKEL (reference sequence). This CDR3 is 11 amino acids long. Trimming removed 1 base at V and 10 bases at J, with 5 bases between. Written as DNA, the CDR3 is TGTGCCAGCAGCCAAGGCGACGAGCAGTTCTTC. Translating gives CASSQGDEQFF.

The chain employs TRBV20-1 and TRBJ2-7, with 12 bases that match TRBD2. V was clipped by 2 bases and J by 5 bases; unmatched bases: 7. The CDR3 is 15 residues long. Germline assignment: CDR1 DFQATT and CDR2 SNEGSKA (reference sequence). The CDR3 sequence: CSARSLTSGRHEQYF. In DNA form, the CDR3 reads TGCAGTGCTAGATCGTTGACTAGCGGGAGACACGAGCAGTACTTC.

This clonotype was recorded a few times. V and J are TRBV25-1 and TRBJ2-7; maybe TRBD2 (6 bases). V was shortened by 3 bases and J by 2 bases, with 11 bases between the two germline ends. Germline V gene lookup returns CDR1 MGHDK and CDR2 SYGVNS. The CDR3 contains 14 residues. Written as DNA, the CDR3 is TGTGCCAGCAGTGAGAGGACTACCCCCTACGAGCAGTACTTC. Translated, it gives CASSERTTPYEQYF.

The rearrangement uses TRBV29-1 and TRBJ2-3; 8 positions agree with TRBD2. V dropped 1 base and J dropped 5; count of bases not matched to a gene: 14. Germline V gene sequence: CDR1 SQVTM, CDR2 ANQGSEA. The CDR3 spans 17 residues. Here the CDR3 DNA reads TGCAGCGTTGAAGTTGTAGTCCTAGCGGGCGGCCGAGATACGCAGTATTTT. Its translation is CSVEVVVLAGGRDTQYF.

This clonotype was observed a handful of times. The chain carries TRBV14 and TRBJ2-7; a possible D gene is TRBD1 (7 bases). Trimming pared 4 bases from V and 6 bases from J, leaving 16 bases between. Germline CDR1 is SGHDN and CDR2 is FVKESK. CDR3 length: 14 amino acids. The CDR3: CASSLTGTFSEQYF. The CDR3 nucleotides read TGTGCCAGCAGCCTGACAGGGACTTTCTCCGAGCAGTACTTC. Together with reference TRBV14 and TRBJ2-7, the CDR3 gives the full variable domain: EAGVTQFPSHSVIEKGQTVTLRCDPISGHDNLYWYRRVMGKEIKFLLHFVKESKQDESGMPNNRFLAERTGGTYSTLKVQPAELEDSGVYFCASSLTGTFSEQYFGPGTRLTVT.

This clonotype has just a few counts. J is TRBJ2-1 and V is TRBV5-6; 8 bases match TRBD2. V shed 4 bases, J shed 1 base, and the junction held 10 bases outside the gene matches. The CDR3 is made up of 17 amino acids. Per the germline V gene, CDR1 is SGHDT and CDR2 is YYEEEE. The CDR3 here is CASSVGLGLRSYNEQFF. CDR3 DNA sequence: TGTGCCAGCAGCGTGGGACTAGGGTTGAGGTCCTACAATGAGCAGTTCTTC.

This clonotype was counted many times. This chain uses TRBV5-1 with TRBJ2-1, with D hard to call. V gave up 4 bases and J gave up 2 bases, with 10 bases separating them. Per germline, CDR1 SGHRS and CDR2 YFSETQ. The CDR3 covers 14 residues. The CDR3 spells CASSLYSAYNEQFF. Written as DNA, the CDR3 is TGCGCCAGCAGCCTCTACAGCGCCTACAATGAGCAGTTCTTC.

This clonotype has a count of ten or more. The V gene is TRBV4-1, the J gene TRBJ2-3; D possibly uses TRBD1 or TRBD2 (5 bases each). Trimming pared 0 bases from V and 5 bases from J, leaving 6 bases between. Germline V gene data show CDR1 as MGHRA and CDR2 as YSYEKL. The CDR3 length is 13 residues. The CDR3 spells CASSQDGGDTQYF. In nucleotides, the CDR3 is TGCGCCAGCAGCCAAGATGGGGGAGATACGCAGTATTTT.